This T cell receptor (beta chain) emerged from a study of blood T cell repertoires in COVID-19. Study as a whole: COVID-19 samples, acute and convalescent, were from the United States, Italy and Spain.

This clone was found once. Per the original methods: Estimated nucleated cell counts came from reference gene primer amplification. The assay was immunoSEQ multiplex PCR, and TCRdb's table has in-frame clones only and misses some. For V, J and clone size, that table is used; D and trimming come from the DNA. The data hold roughly 150,000 clones, with roughly 84% observed a single time. This TCR derives from a woman between 50 and 59 years old with acute or convalescent COVID-19. The material sequenced was peripheral blood.

In DNA, the CDR3 is TGTGCCAGCAGTCCCTCGGTAGCTGAAGCTTTCTTT. Protein product: CASSPSVAEAFF. V is TRBV12-3 or TRBV12-4 and J is TRBJ1-1; D gene uncertain. The CDR3 runs 12 residues. V was clipped by 5 bases and J by 6 bases, with 10 bases between them.